This TCR beta chain originates from a study of blood T cell repertoires in COVID-19. Study processing details: Estimated nucleated cell counts came from reference gene primer amplification. Assay used: immunoSEQ multiplex PCR; TCRdb lists only in-frame clones, some missing. V and J calls plus clone size are reproduced from that table; the DNA served to infer D and trimming. The table has 65,000 to 90,000 clones, around 90% seen once. The CDR3 is 15 amino acids. Germline V gene sequence: CDR1 LGHDT, CDR2 YNNKEL (reference sequence). J lost 5 bases, V lost 4 bases, and 4 bases had no gene match. The TCR comes from a woman aged 50 to 60 with active or convalescent COVID-19. The J gene is TRBJ2-1, the V gene TRBV3-1 (or the pseudogene TRBV3-2), with TRBD2 matching 11 bases. Material for sequencing was peripheral blood. CDR3 region: CASSPSSGGNNEQFF. CDR3 DNA: TGTGCCAGCAGCCCTTCTAGCGGGGGGAACAATGAGCAGTTCTTC.